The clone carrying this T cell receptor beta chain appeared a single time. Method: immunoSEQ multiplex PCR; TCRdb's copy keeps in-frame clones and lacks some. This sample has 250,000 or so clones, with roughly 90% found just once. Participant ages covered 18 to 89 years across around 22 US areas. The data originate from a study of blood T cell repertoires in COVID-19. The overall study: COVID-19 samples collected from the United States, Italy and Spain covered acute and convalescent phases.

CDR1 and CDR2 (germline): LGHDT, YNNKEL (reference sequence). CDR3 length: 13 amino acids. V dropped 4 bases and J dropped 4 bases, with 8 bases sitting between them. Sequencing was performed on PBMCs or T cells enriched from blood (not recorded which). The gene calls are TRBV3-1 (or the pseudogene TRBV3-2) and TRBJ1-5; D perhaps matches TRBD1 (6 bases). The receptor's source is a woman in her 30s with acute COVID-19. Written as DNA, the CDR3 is TGTGCCAGCAGCCGGACAGTAAATCAGCCCCAGCATTTT. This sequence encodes CASSRTVNQPQHF.